This record concerns one TCR beta chain sequence. The antigen remains unidentified. The length of the CDR3 is 13 residues. Germline V CDR1 and CDR2: KGHSH, LQKENI. Trimming left V 3 bases short and J 5 bases short, with 7 bases between. This record belongs to a study of radiotherapy plus CTLA-4 blockade in lung cancer. Overall study: Disease control reached about 28%, with objective responses in over 15%.

Whole-study results and caveats: Early blood T cell clone dynamics reportedly forecast response best, with interferon-beta. Radiotherapy was combined with ipilimumab, and tumor-derived TCR clones then expanded in blood.

Those with chemo-refractory metastatic non-small-cell lung cancer were treated with focal radiation combined with CTLA-4 blockade using ipilimumab. TCRdb's table, derived via immunoSEQ multiplex PCR, lists solely in-frame clones and lacks some. The repertoire holds roughly 110,000 clones, with more than 75% as singletons. This chain uses TRBV18 with TRBJ1-4; D not resolved. The sequence was collected from a human donor with non-small cell lung cancer that progressed on radiotherapy plus ipilimumab. Some clones in this sample may be carry-over from other donors' samples. The sequences come from peripheral blood, collected from a patient treated with radiotherapy plus ipilimumab. This CDR3 is CASSPPGNEKLFF. The CDR3 DNA sequence: TGTGCCAGCTCACCGCCTGGAAATGAAAAACTGTTTTTT. Using reference TRBV18 and TRBJ1-4 for the parts outside the CDR3, the full variable domain is NAGVMQNPRHLVRRRGQEARLRCSPMKGHSHVYWYRQLPEEGLKFMVYLQKENIIDESGMPKERFSAEFPKEGPSILRIQQVVRGDSAAYFCASSPPGNEKLFFGSGTQLSVL.